This passage covers 22 T cell receptor beta chains from one sample sequenced in a study of CD8 T cells in ankylosing spondylitis. Their cognate antigens are unknown. TCRdb re-called the 5' RACE reads with MiXCR, one entry per CDR3 protein. The table has around 440,000 distinct CDR3 sequences, about 15% seen once. General study points: Apparently characteristic of ankylosing spondylitis blood was a TCR beta motif (about 8 highly homologous variants).

The material sequenced was blood, either unsorted or a sorted T cell fraction (not recorded which). The receptors come from a male donor with ankylosing spondylitis.

The chain carries TRBV6-1 and TRBJ1-6, with TRBD1 as a possible D gene (6 bases). This CDR3 is 15 amino acids long. Trimming shortened V by 6 bases and J by 9 bases, and 18 bases separated the two germline ends. Germline V gene sequence: CDR1 MNHNS, CDR2 SASEGT. As DNA, the CDR3 is TGTGCCAGCAGCCGCTTGTCCCAGGGGAGTTCACCCCTCCACTTT. The encoded protein is CASSRLSQGSSPLHF.

Only a few counts were recorded for this clonotype. The chain couples TRBV29-1 to TRBJ1-6; 10 nucleotides match TRBD1. Per the germline V gene, CDR1 is SQVTM and CDR2 is ANQGSEA. V shed 6 bases, J shed 8 bases, and the junction held 4 bases outside the gene matches. The length of the CDR3 is 13 residues. The CDR3 DNA follows: TGCAGCGTCCGGACAGGGGGTGATTCACCCCTCCACTTT. It encodes CSVRTGGDSPLHF.

This clonotype has a handful of counts. The J gene is TRBJ2-1, the V gene TRBV4-2; possible D gene TRBD2, 6 bases. V shed 1 base and J shed 4 bases, with 11 bases lying between them. The CDR3 covers 15 residues. Germline assignment: CDR1 LGHNA and CDR2 YNFKEQ. CDR3 loop: CASSQVGTEYNEQFF. The CDR3 nucleotides read TGTGCCAGCAGCCAAGTAGGGACTGAATACAATGAGCAGTTCTTC.

This clonotype was seen many times. The chain uses TRBV4-3 and TRBJ1-1; TRBD1 might be the D (5 bases). CDR3 length: 13 amino acids. CDR1 is LGHNA, CDR2 YSLEER, per germline. The V gene lost 4 bases and the J gene lost 5 bases, with 11 bases spanning the gap. CDR3 DNA sequence: TGCGCCAGCAGCCGTGGGACCGATACTGAAGCTTTCTTT. Its translation is CASSRGTDTEAFF.

The rearrangement links TRBV7-3 to TRBJ2-3, with D possibly being TRBD1 (5 bases). The CDR3 totals 14 residues. Germline V CDR1 and CDR2: SGHTA, FQGTGA. The V end was cut by 1 base, the J end by 1 base, with 6 bases between. The CDR3 nucleotides read TGTGCCAGCAGCTTAATAGGGGGCACAGATACGCAGTATTTT. Protein sequence: CASSLIGGTDTQYF.

This clonotype has at least ten counts. This CDR3 is CASSVAGGITGELFF. In nucleotides, the CDR3 is TGTGCCAGCAGCGTAGCGGGAGGGATAACCGGGGAGCTGTTTTTT. The chain recombines TRBV12-3 or TRBV12-4 with TRBJ2-2; TRBD2 matches 11 bases. This CDR3 comprises 15 residues. J lost 5 bases, V lost 6 bases, and 5 bases had no gene match.

This chain uses TRBV20-1 with TRBJ1-1; D call uncertain. This CDR3 spans 16 amino acids. Germline values: CDR1 DFQATT, CDR2 SNEGSKA (reference sequence). Trimming left V 3 bases short and J 0 bases short, with 17 bases between. The CDR3 DNA is TGCAGTGCTAGGATGGACGGAGGGTGGATGAACACTGAAGCTTTCTTT. Translation gives CSARMDGGWMNTEAFF.

This sequence joins TRBV24-1 and TRBJ2-5; D remains ambiguous. Germline lookup yields CDR1 KGHDR and CDR2 SFDVKD. The CDR3 runs to 15 residues. V shed 4 bases and J shed 2 bases, with 13 bases lying between them. This chain's CDR3 is CATSDLYDSQETQYF. In DNA form, the CDR3 reads TGTGCCACCAGTGACCTTTACGACTCGCAAGAGACCCAGTACTTC.

The V and J genes are TRBV5-1 and TRBJ2-3; D perhaps matches TRBD2 (7 bases). V was shortened by 5 bases and J by 1 base, with 17 bases between the two germline ends. The CDR3 extends over 16 amino acids. The germline V gene has CDR1 SGHRS and CDR2 YFSETQ. The CDR3 here is CASREQGGPGTDTQYF. DNA for the CDR3: TGCGCCAGCAGGGAACAGGGAGGGCCGGGCACAGATACGCAGTATTTT.

The chain combines TRBV20-1 with TRBJ2-3; D is ambiguous. The CDR3 has 12 residues. CDR1 and CDR2 from the germline V gene are DFQATT and SNEGSKA (reference sequence). V was trimmed by 3 bases and J by 6 bases, leaving 10 bases between them. This CDR3 is CSASGVSDTQYF. CDR3 sequence (DNA): TGCAGTGCTAGTGGGGTATCGGATACGCAGTATTTT.

The V gene is TRBV18, the J gene TRBJ2-7, with D hard to call. Per the germline V gene, CDR1 is KGHSH and CDR2 is LQKENI. The germline V and J ends were trimmed by 3 bases and 5 bases, with 17 bases remaining between them. The CDR3 has 15 amino acids. The CDR3 reads CASSPAARKVDEQYF. The CDR3 DNA reads as TGTGCCAGCTCACCGGCGGCGAGAAAGGTCGACGAGCAGTACTTC.

In the case of this clonotype: Germline and junction disagree at one end, which may indicate a read error. The chain is built from TRBV5-4 and TRBJ2-1; 9 nucleotides align to TRBD2. Germline V gene lookup returns CDR1 SGHNT and CDR2 YYREEE (reference sequence). The CDR3 sequence is 15 residues long. The CDR3 here is CVSRPSGVIYNEQFF. The DNA for the CDR3 is TGTGTCAGCAGACCTAGCGGGGTAATTTACAATGAGCAGTTCTTC.

In its sample, this clonotype was seen a few times. The CDR3 reads CASSFGEGNYGYTF. The CDR3 coding sequence is TGTGCCAGCAGCTTCGGCGAGGGAAACTATGGCTACACCTTC. J is TRBJ1-2 and V is TRBV7-8; D gene unclear. Trimming removed 3 bases from V and 2 bases from J, with 10 bases in between. Germline values: CDR1 SGHVS, CDR2 FQNEAQ. The CDR3 is made up of 14 amino acids.

Ten or more counts support this clonotype. J is TRBJ1-1 and V is TRBV12-3 or TRBV12-4; possibly TRBD1 for D (5 bases). This CDR3 contains 17 residues. The V end was cut by 2 bases, the J end by 3 bases, with 19 bases between. CDR3 region: CASSLLGPPKRDTEAFF. CDR3 DNA: TGTGCCAGCAGTTTACTGGGACCGCCAAAGAGGGACACTGAAGCTTTCTTT.

This clonotype was observed a few times. The chain is built from TRBV4-1 and TRBJ1-1; 12 bases align to TRBD1. This CDR3 is built from 16 residues. CDR1 is MGHRA and CDR2 is YSYEKL in the germline V gene. V lost 4 bases and J lost 5; bases outside the gene matches: 8. Here the CDR3 DNA reads TGCGCCAGCAGCCGATCGGGACAGGGGGCTAGGACTGAAGCTTTCTTT. This codes for CASSRSGQGARTEAFF.

This clonotype was seen ten or more times. J is TRBJ2-7 and V is TRBV29-1, with D tentatively TRBD1 (5 bases). This CDR3 has 12 residues. The V gene lost 4 bases and the J gene lost 6 bases, with 13 bases spanning the gap. Looked up from germline, CDR1 is SQVTM and CDR2 is ANQGSEA. The CDR3 DNA reads TGCAGCGTTGCTCAGGGTCTGGGCGAGCAGTACTTC. Amino acid sequence: CSVAQGLGEQYF.

The chain carries TRBV11-3 and TRBJ1-1; D remains ambiguous. The germline V gene has CDR1 SGHNT and CDR2 YENEEA. The V and J ends lost 8 bases and 1 base respectively, with 8 bases between them. The CDR3 contains 12 residues. The CDR3 coding sequence is TGTGCCAGCGGAGACGGGAACACTGAAGCTTTCTTT. Protein: CASGDGNTEAFF.

The sample holds many counts of this clonotype. This chain uses TRBV28 with TRBJ2-7; 8 nucleotides align to TRBD1. The V and J ends lost 10 bases and 0 bases, in that order; junction bases with no gene match: 2. The CDR3 has 12 amino acids. Germline CDR1 reads MDHEN; CDR2 reads SYDVKM. The CDR3 loop reads CATGTGSYEQYF. CDR3 nucleotides: TGTGCCACCGGGACAGGCTCCTACGAGCAGTACTTC.

This clonotype occurred many times. The rearrangement joins TRBV7-2 to TRBJ1-1, with a possible D match to TRBD1 (6 bases). V lost 1 base and J 4 bases, leaving 13 bases between the germline ends. Looked up from germline, CDR1 is SGHTA and CDR2 is FQGNSA. There are 15 residues in the CDR3. The CDR3 is CASSLEGRGGTEAFF. The CDR3, as DNA: TGTGCCAGCAGCTTAGAGGGCAGGGGAGGCACTGAAGCTTTCTTT.

The chain is built from TRBV6-1 and TRBJ2-6, with 7 positions matching TRBD2. V lost 2 bases, J lost 0 bases, and 16 bases stayed unmatched. The germline gives CDR1 MNHNS, CDR2 SASEGT. The CDR3 is made up of 21 amino acids. In nucleotides, the CDR3 is TGTGCCAGCAGTGAATCCCAATGGGGGGGGTATCGGAGCTCTGGGGCCAACGTCCTGACTTTC. Translation gives CASSESQWGGYRSSGANVLTF.

The V gene is TRBV11-1, the J gene TRBJ2-1; 8 nucleotides match TRBD2. V lost 5 bases, J lost 8 bases, and 14 bases stayed unmatched. The CDR3 covers 16 residues. Germline CDR1 is SGHAT and CDR2 is FQDESV (reference sequence). CDR3 sequence: CASSRSPLAGRDEQFF. In DNA form, the CDR3 reads TGTGCCAGCAGCCGGTCCCCGCTAGCGGGTCGGGATGAGCAGTTCTTC.

The genes are TRBV5-1 and TRBJ1-3; D unclear. V was cut by 0 bases and J by 4 bases, with 11 bases left in between. Germline values: CDR1 SGHRS, CDR2 YFSETQ. This CDR3 contains 15 residues. CDR3 residues: CASSLESVGGNTIYF. The CDR3 region has the DNA TGCGCCAGCAGCTTGGAGTCTGTCGGAGGAAACACCATATATTTT.